Given below is one T cell receptor (beta chain) in context. Germline assignment: CDR1 SGDLS and CDR2 YYNGEE. V trimming: 4 bases; J trimming: 1 base; junction bases outside the gene matches: 3. The CDR3 is 14 amino acids. Repertoires were generated with immunoSEQ multiplex PCR, while TCRdb's copy carries only in-frame clones and drops some. The sample consists of about 44,000 clones, about 96% of them appearing once. The data were obtained in a study of technical replicates of blood from a few donors. Sequenced input: T cells isolated from PBMCs. The receptor was derived from a human donor in good health. The V gene is TRBV9, the J gene TRBJ1-1; TRBD1 matches 8 bases. The CDR3 reads CASSSGTGNTEAFF. The CDR3 bases are TGTGCCAGCAGCTCAGGGACAGGGAACACTGAAGCTTTCTTT.